Reported below is one T cell receptor beta chain. The data are from a study of chemoradiotherapy in HPV16-positive cancers. The V end lost 5 bases, the J end lost 2 bases, and 16 bases lay between the germline ends. Looked up from germline, CDR1 is SGDLS and CDR2 is YYNGEE. This CDR3 is 15 amino acids long. Generated by immunoSEQ multiplex PCR, the TCRdb table keeps only in-frame clones and is missing some. The sample lists some 14,000 clones; more than 75% were seen once. The origin of this receptor is a human donor with HPV-associated anogenital cancer. The chain has TRBV9 and TRBJ2-5; tentative D call: TRBD2 (5 bases). The material was blood, obtained from a patient who underwent chemoradiotherapy. Here the CDR3 reads CASSKTRGPQETQYF. DNA of the CDR3: TGTGCCAGCAGTAAGACACGGGGTCCTCAAGAGACCCAGTACTTC.